This T cell receptor beta chain was recorded in a study of T cell changes during pregnancy in multiple sclerosis. With V trimmed by 4 bases and J by 3 bases, 6 bases remained unmatched. The CDR3 is 15 residues long. Germline CDR1 reads SGHRS; CDR2 reads YFSETQ. Profiling relied on immunoSEQ multiplex PCR, and the TCRdb table lists in-frame clones only, not all of them. This sample has 18,000 or so clones, with around 89% found just once. V usage is TRBV5-1 and J usage is TRBJ1-1; 10 bases align to TRBD1. The sequencing here drew on CD4+ T cells from peripheral blood mononuclear cells, taken in the first trimester of pregnancy. This TCR was sampled from a female donor in good health, enrolled as a control in a pregnancy study. CDR3 residues: CASSLSTGGYTEAFF. Written as DNA, the CDR3 is TGCGCCAGCAGCCTATCGACAGGGGGCTACACTGAAGCTTTCTTT.